This TCR beta chain was observed in a study of regulatory T cells in long-lasting Graves disease. Study overall: Less than 3 months of antithyroid drugs had been taken by newly diagnosed Graves' patients. Overall study findings and caveats: Favoring TRBV28, TRBJ1-2 and TRBJ2-5 was a feature seen in persistent disease.

Regarding this clonotype: Its target is not known. A far larger clone is off by one base, so a read error is likely.

Arm-PCR with iRepertoire HTBI primers amplified the CDR3 regions for these TCR beta libraries. TCRdb reanalysed the multiplex PCR reads using MiXCR and keeps one entry per CDR3 protein. The sample contains about 610,000 distinct CDR3 sequences, about 15% of which appear only once. This CDR3 is 16 amino acids long. CDR1 and CDR2 (germline): MNHEY, SVGEGT. V shed 6 bases, J shed 5 bases, and the junction held 13 bases outside the gene matches. Time point given: newly diagnosed GD, antithyroid drugs for less than 3 months. TCR sequences were obtained from RNA taken from PBMCs. These data are also associated with another study on T cells in Graves' hyperthyroidism and ophthalmopathy.

This chain links TRBV6-2 or TRBV6-3 with TRBJ1-5, with 7 bases that match TRBD1. The TCR was taken from a man younger than 30 with Graves disease. The material sequenced was peripheral blood mononuclear cells (PBMCs), taken at new diagnosis, from a patient treated with antithyroid drugs. This chain's CDR3 is CASSERGQGRDQPQHF. The CDR3 region has the DNA TGTGCCAGCAGCGAGAGGGGGCAGGGTCGAGATCAGCCCCAGCATTTT.